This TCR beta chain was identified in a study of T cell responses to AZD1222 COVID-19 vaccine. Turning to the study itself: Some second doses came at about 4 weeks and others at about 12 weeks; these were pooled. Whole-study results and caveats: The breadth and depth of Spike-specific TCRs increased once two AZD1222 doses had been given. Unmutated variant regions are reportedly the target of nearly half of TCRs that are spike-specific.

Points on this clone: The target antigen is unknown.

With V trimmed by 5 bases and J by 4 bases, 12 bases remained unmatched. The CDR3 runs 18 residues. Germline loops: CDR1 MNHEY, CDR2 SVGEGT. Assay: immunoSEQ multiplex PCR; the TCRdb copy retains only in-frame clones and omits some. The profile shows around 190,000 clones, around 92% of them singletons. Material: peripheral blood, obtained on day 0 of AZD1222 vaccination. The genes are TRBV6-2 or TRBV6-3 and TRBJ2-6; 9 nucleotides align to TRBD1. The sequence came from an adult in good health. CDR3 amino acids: CASSAGTGRGLGANVLTF. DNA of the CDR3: TGTGCCAGCAGTGCCGGGACAGGGCGCGGTCTAGGGGCCAACGTCCTGACTTTC.